The 26 T cell receptor beta chains presented below share a single source sample, sequenced in a study of cytomegalovirus exposure and HLA in healthy donors (dated by TCRdb to 2015 to 2018). Library generation was performed with the immunoSEQ multiplex PCR assay. The multiplex PCR relied on a mix of 60 forward primers for TCR Vbeta segments and 13 reverse primers for TCR Jbeta segments. Held by TCRdb, this immuneACCESS table contains in-frame sequences only and omits some clones. Under half of the omission traces to an unresolved V gene where checked; the cause of the rest is unknown. The sample profile shows roughly 97,000 clones; 9.5% to 13% of them were found once. Less than 6% of the sample is in the top ten clones. The sequenced sample was PBMCs. The source is a man between 35 and 55 years old in good health and CMV-seropositive.

V usage is TRBV14 and J usage is TRBJ2-3; 8 bases line up with TRBD2. V shed 5 bases and J 4 bases; nucleotides not matched to a gene: 8. In germline, CDR1 is SGHDN, CDR2 FVKESK. The CDR3 runs to 15 residues. CDR3 amino acids: CASSSKRERADTQYF. The CDR3 region has the DNA TGTGCCAGCAGCTCCAAGCGGGAGAGGGCAGATACGCAGTATTTT.

The chain recombines TRBV7-9 with TRBJ2-1; 8 bases map to TRBD2. Trimming at V came to 5 bases and at J to 2 bases, leaving 5 bases not matched to a gene. This CDR3 contains 15 residues. Germline CDR1 SEHNR, CDR2 FQNEAQ (reference sequence). The CDR3 region is CASSTAGAPYNEQFF. CDR3 bases: TGTGCCAGCAGCACAGCGGGAGCTCCCTACAATGAGCAGTTCTTC. The variable domain in full, with the rest retrieved from reference TRBV7-9 and TRBJ2-1, is DTGVSQNPRHKITKRGQNVTFRCDPISEHNRLYWYRQTLGQGPEFLTYFQNEAQLEKSRLLSDRFSAERPKGSFSTLEIQRTEQGDSAMYLCASSTAGAPYNEQFFGPGTRLTVL.

CDR3 loop: CASSGQQETQYF. The CDR3 bases are TGTGCCAGCTCAGGACAGCAGGAGACCCAGTACTTC. This chain connects TRBV18 to TRBJ2-5; maybe TRBD1 (6 bases). Deletions cut 5 bases from V and 5 bases from J, with 9 bases between. Germline V gene sequence: CDR1 KGHSH, CDR2 LQKENI. The CDR3 sequence is 12 residues long.

The chain recombines TRBV6-5 with TRBJ2-7, with a possible D match to TRBD1 (6 bases). V lost 10 bases and J lost 2, with 15 bases in between. CDR3 length: 13 residues. Germline values: CDR1 MNHEY, CDR2 SVGAGI. CDR3 in amino acids: CATTGTRAYEQYF. CDR3 bases: TGTGCCACCACCGGGACACGAGCCTACGAGCAGTACTTC.

This clone came up a few times. CDR3 nucleotides: TGCGCCACCCAGGCCGGATTGCAGCCCCAGCATTTT. It encodes CATQAGLQPQHF. The chain has TRBV10-2 and TRBJ1-5; no definite D call. This CDR3 spans 12 amino acids. V dropped 10 bases and J dropped 7 bases, with 14 bases sitting between them. Germline CDR1 and CDR2: WSHSY and SAAADI.

The gene calls are TRBV7-2 and TRBJ2-7; no reliable D call. Germline V gene data show CDR1 as SGHTA and CDR2 as FQGNSA. Between the trimmed V and J ends, which lost 1 base and 2 bases, there was a span of 6 bases. The CDR3 is made up of 13 amino acids. The CDR3 nucleotides read TGTGCCAGCAGCTTAGTACAAGCCTACGAGCAGTACTTC. This codes for CASSLVQAYEQYF.

This chain uses TRBV11-2 with TRBJ2-2; D is perhaps TRBD2 (5 bases). The CDR3 has 15 residues. Germline CDR1 reads SGHAT; CDR2 reads FQNNGV. V was shortened by 0 bases and J by 3 bases, with 8 bases between the two germline ends. The CDR3 loop is CASSLEAGDTGELFF. Here the CDR3 DNA reads TGTGCCAGCAGCTTAGAAGCCGGGGACACCGGGGAGCTGTTTTTT.

This clone was seen a few times. V gene TRBV4-1 combines with J gene TRBJ1-2; the match to TRBD1 covers 7 bases. The CDR3 loop spans 17 amino acids. Germline loops: CDR1 MGHRA, CDR2 YSYEKL. J was trimmed by 2 bases and V by 2 bases; bases with no gene match: 11. The DNA for the CDR3 is TGCGCCAGCAGCCAACCCAGGGGGGCAGTTTCCAACTATGGCTACACCTTC. The encoded protein is CASSQPRGAVSNYGYTF.

The chain employs TRBV29-1 and TRBJ2-5; 7 bases match TRBD1. Germline values: CDR1 SQVTM, CDR2 ANQGSEA. With V trimmed by 6 bases and J by 7 bases, 17 bases remained unmatched. The CDR3 contains 15 residues. CDR3 DNA sequence: TGCAGCGTCTCCAGATCGGACAGGCTGTTTGGGACCCAGTACTTC. It yields the protein CSVSRSDRLFGTQYF.

This clone was recorded a few times. The chain has TRBV19 and TRBJ1-1; a weak D match, TRBD1 (6 bases). The CDR3 runs 13 residues. Trimming took 5 bases from V and 0 from J, leaving 7 bases between them. Germline V lookup: CDR1 LNHDA, CDR2 SQIVND (reference sequence). In nucleotides, the CDR3 is TGTGCCAGTAGTGGACAGTTGAACACTGAAGCTTTCTTT. Translating gives CASSGQLNTEAFF. The whole variable domain, filled in from reference TRBV19 and TRBJ1-1, reads DGGITQSPKYLFRKEGQNVTLSCEQNLNHDAMYWYRQDPGQGLRLIYYSQIVNDFQKGDIAEGYSVSREKKESFPLTVTSAQKNPTAFYLCASSGQLNTEAFFGQGTRLTVV.

This clone appeared a few times. The chain uses TRBV27 and TRBJ2-2, with 11 nucleotides matching TRBD2. The CDR3 loop spans 17 amino acids. CDR1 is MNHEY, CDR2 SMNVEV, per germline (reference sequence). With 5 bases clipped from V and 5 bases from J, the junction kept 10 bases outside the gene matches. DNA for the CDR3: TGTGCCAGCAGTCCGAAGGCGGGACTAGCGGATACCGGGGAGCTGTTTTTT. As protein: CASSPKAGLADTGELFF.

This clone was observed a handful of times. V gene TRBV4-2 combines with J gene TRBJ1-1; possible D gene TRBD1, 6 bases. Germline CDR1 LGHNA, CDR2 YNFKEQ. The CDR3 consists of 12 residues. The germline V and J ends were trimmed by 5 bases and 11 bases, with 15 bases remaining between them. CDR3 nucleotide sequence: TGTGCCAGCAGCTTTTCAGGGGAAGAGGCTTTCTTT. Translated: CASSFSGEEAFF.

The CDR3 loop reads CASSFGTANTGELFF. In DNA, the CDR3 is TGTGCCAGCAGTTTCGGGACAGCGAACACCGGGGAGCTGTTTTTT. The rearrangement joins TRBV27 to TRBJ2-2, with 7 nucleotides matching TRBD1. The germline CDR1 and CDR2 sequences are MNHEY and SMNVEV (reference sequence). The J segment lost 0 bases and the V segment lost 3 bases, leaving 1 base of the junction unmatched. The CDR3 length is 15 residues.

The sample holds many counts of this clone. The rearrangement links TRBV6-5 to TRBJ2-1, with 7 positions matching TRBD1. Trimming took 5 bases from V and 8 from J; bases not matched to a gene: 3. The V gene's germline CDR1 is MNHEY and CDR2 SVGAGI. The CDR3 has 12 amino acids. CDR3 nucleotide sequence: TGTGCCAGCAGTCCGACAGGGTATGAGCAGTTCTTC. Translation gives CASSPTGYEQFF.

Note on this clone: Mismatch with germline at one junction end may stem from a read error. The chain carries TRBV7-7 and TRBJ2-5; D gene unclear. This CDR3 region has 15 residues. The germline gives CDR1 SSHAT, CDR2 FNYEAQ (reference sequence). As DNA, the CDR3 is TGTGCTAGCAGCCCCCACACCTACGCGGAAGAGACCCAGTACTTC. This gives the protein CASSPHTYAEETQYF.

This clone was observed a handful of times. One end of the junction does not line up with germline, which may come from a read error. The chain has TRBV6-1 and TRBJ2-7; TRBD1 aligns across 9 bases. Germline values: CDR1 MNHNS, CDR2 SASEGT. The CDR3 contains 15 residues. This CDR3 reads CASSEAGQGFYEQYF. CDR3 DNA sequence: TGTGCCAGCAGCGAAGCGGGACAGGGTTTCTACGAGCAGTACTTC.

This clone was picked up a small number of times. The rearrangement uses TRBV19 and TRBJ2-6; 7 bases fit TRBD1. V shed 2 bases, J shed 2 bases, and the junction held 6 bases outside the gene matches. This CDR3 is built from 17 residues. The germline V gene has CDR1 LNHDA and CDR2 SQIVND (reference sequence). The CDR3 nucleotides are TGTGCCAGTAGTATAAAACCTCAGGGGGCTGGGGCCAACGTCCTGACTTTC. Translated, it gives CASSIKPQGAGANVLTF.

This clone has only a few counts. The sample holds other DNA sequences that translate to the same CDR3. The chain links TRBV14 to TRBJ1-1; possibly TRBD1 for D (5 bases). The ends were cut back, 8 bases at V and 4 bases at J, with 11 bases in the middle. The CDR3 spans 12 residues. CDR1 is SGHDN, CDR2 FVKESK, per germline. CDR3 in DNA: TGTGCCAGCGGCAGACAGCGCACTGAAGCTTTCTTT. It is translated as CASGRQRTEAFF.

The V gene is TRBV4-1, the J gene TRBJ2-7; a possible D gene is TRBD2 (6 bases). CDR1 and CDR2 (germline): MGHRA, YSYEKL. V was cut by 4 bases and J by 4 bases, with 20 bases left in between. This CDR3 has 16 amino acids. The DNA for the CDR3 is TGCGCCAGCAGCCCAGCCCATAGGAGGGATTCATACGAGCAGTACTTC. Encoded protein: CASSPAHRRDSYEQYF.

The rearrangement links TRBV28 to TRBJ2-7, with TRBD2 identical over 9 bases. CDR1 and CDR2 (germline): MDHEN, SYDVKM. J gave up 2 bases and V 1 base, and 9 bases lay outside the gene matches. This CDR3 has 17 amino acids. The CDR3 loop is CASSLLVSGRIAYEQYF. CDR3 nucleotides: TGTGCCAGCAGTTTATTGGTTAGCGGGAGAATTGCCTACGAGCAGTACTTC. The variable domain in full, with the rest retrieved from reference TRBV28 and TRBJ2-7, is DVKVTQSSRYLVKRTGEKVFLECVQDMDHENMFWYRQDPGLGLRLIYFSYDVKMKEKGDIPEGYSVSREKKERFSLILESASTNQTSMYLCASSLLVSGRIAYEQYFGPGTRLTVT.

This clone appeared a few times. V gene TRBV10-3 combines with J gene TRBJ2-1, with D unresolved. The V end lost 6 bases, the J end lost 0 bases, and 12 bases lay between the germline ends. Per the germline V gene, CDR1 is ENHRY and CDR2 is SYGVKD. This CDR3 is 15 amino acids long. The CDR3 DNA sequence: TGTGCCATCAGCCCGTCCGCTAGCTCCTACAATGAGCAGTTCTTC. Its protein product is CAISPSASSYNEQFF.

This rearrangement joins TRBV7-3 to TRBJ2-3; 9 positions agree with TRBD1. The CDR3 is made up of 15 amino acids. Germline V lookup: CDR1 SGHTA, CDR2 FQGTGA. Germline trimming cut 4 bases from V and 5 bases from J; bases unmatched to any gene: 7. The CDR3 loop reads CASSSTGGRGDTQYF. CDR3 bases: TGTGCCAGCAGCTCTACAGGGGGCCGTGGAGATACGCAGTATTTT.

The V and J genes are TRBV7-2 and TRBJ1-1; D perhaps matches TRBD1 (6 bases). The CDR3 runs 14 residues. V lost 4 bases and J lost 6, with 15 bases in between. The germline V gene has CDR1 SGHTA and CDR2 FQGNSA. The CDR3 sequence is CASSSHRDFPEAFF. The CDR3 nucleotides read TGTGCCAGCAGCTCCCACAGGGATTTCCCTGAAGCTTTCTTT.

The chain carries TRBV4-2 and TRBJ1-1; TRBD1 is a possible D gene (6 bases). Germline-derived CDR1 and CDR2 are LGHNA and YNFKEQ. CDR3 size: 15 residues. With 3 bases removed from V and 0 bases from J, the gap between germline ends came to 11 bases. The CDR3 reads CASSQGDTLNTEAFF. In DNA form, the CDR3 reads TGTGCCAGCAGCCAGGGGGACACCTTGAACACTGAAGCTTTCTTT.

A word on this clone: Other DNA sequences within the sample encode an identical CDR3. The chain couples TRBV5-1 to TRBJ1-5; D perhaps matches TRBD1 (5 bases). The CDR3 is made up of 13 amino acids. Germline V gives CDR1 SGHRS, CDR2 YFSETQ. V lost 0 bases to trimming and J lost 7 bases, with 8 bases between them. The CDR3 loop reads CASSLAGNQPQHF. Here the CDR3 DNA reads TGCGCCAGCAGCTTGGCAGGGAACCAGCCCCAGCATTTT.

This clone appeared a few times. Other DNA sequences within the sample encode an identical CDR3. V usage is TRBV7-9 and J usage is TRBJ1-5; the D is unclear. CDR1 is SEHNR, CDR2 FQNEAQ, per germline (reference sequence). V was clipped by 0 bases and J by 4 bases, with 7 bases between them. CDR3 length: 14 amino acids. The CDR3 spells CASSLATENQPQHF. The CDR3 DNA reads TGTGCCAGCAGCTTAGCCACCGAGAATCAGCCCCAGCATTTT.